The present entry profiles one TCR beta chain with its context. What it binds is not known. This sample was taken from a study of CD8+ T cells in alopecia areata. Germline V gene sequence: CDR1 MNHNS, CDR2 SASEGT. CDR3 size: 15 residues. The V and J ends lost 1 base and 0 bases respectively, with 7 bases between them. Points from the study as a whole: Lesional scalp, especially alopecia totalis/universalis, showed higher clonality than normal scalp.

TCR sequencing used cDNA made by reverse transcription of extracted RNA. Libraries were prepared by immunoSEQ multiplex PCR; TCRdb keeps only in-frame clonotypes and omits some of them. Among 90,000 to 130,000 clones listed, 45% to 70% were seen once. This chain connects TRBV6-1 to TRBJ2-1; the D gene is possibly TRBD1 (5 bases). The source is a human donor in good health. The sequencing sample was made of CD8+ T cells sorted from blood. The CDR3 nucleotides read TGTGCCAGCAGTGAAGAGACAGCCTCCTACAATGAGCAGTTCTTC. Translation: CASSEETASYNEQFF.